This TCR beta chain was sequenced during a study of blood T cell repertoires in COVID-19 (dated by TCRdb to the early 2020s). Turning to the overall study: Samples from collaborators originated in the United States, Italy and Spain and spanned both the acute and convalescent phases of COVID-19. The material from the prospective study consisted of cDNA or gDNA derived from T cells, B-cell-depleted T cells, or PBMCs. Deeply sampled blood TCRbeta repertoires from subjects exposed to, actively infected with, or recovered from COVID-19 were included in the dataset. The repertoires were made available in a free public database intended to serve as a resource for research on the immune response to SARS-CoV-2. Samples came from the ongoing ImmuneRACE study (first 160 participants) plus 1,254 subjects from 6 global collaborators. The sample metadata nearly always contained a de-identified subject ID, COVID-19 status, age in years and sex. Where available, HLA class I and class II types were taken from metadata supplied by the sample provider and were not determined by assay-based typing. The investigation overall reported the following: The quantity of clinical and demographic metadata differed by source and by participant and was supplied without curation.

The germline V gene (reference sequence) specifies SGHKS as CDR1 and YYEKEE as CDR2. The CDR3, cysteine through phenylalanine, is 13 amino acids long. Kept here is only the CDR3 DNA, which spans 39 bases and is read in frame from base 1. V sheds 3 bases and J sheds 6 bases, leaving 10 bases between their ends. Whole blood was collected in K2EDTA tubes by collaborating institutions according to the institutions' own protocols. For TCRbeta analysis, collaborator samples were shipped as frozen whole blood, as isolated PBMCs, or as DNA extracted from either sample type. TCRbeta CDR3 regions were amplified from genomic DNA by means of the immunoSEQ Assay, a bias-controlled multiplex PCR. The authors' pipeline ran thus. The number of nucleated cells in each sample was estimated by amplification of reference gene primers within the assay. To quantify the absolute abundance of each unique TCRbeta CDR3 rearrangement, sequence reads were collapsed and filtered. For each sample, productive Simpson clonality was calculated as the square root of Simpson's diversity index over productive rearrangements. This immuneACCESS table, as held by TCRdb, lists in-frame sequences with V and J called but not all clones. Of the missing ones, under half trace to an unresolved V gene in checked studies; the others have no known cause. V, J and clone size reflect that table, while D and trimming were determined from the DNA. The sample data list fewer than 250,000 clones, and 85% of these were observed just once. Jointly, the top ten make up roughly 6.4% of the sample.

This clone was recorded once. The antigen it recognizes is unknown. It has no much larger one-base neighbor in the sample; base qualities were not kept. The receptor chain draws on TRBV5-5 and TRBJ1-5; no confident D gene assignment can be made. Material for sequencing was peripheral blood. The receptor's source is a woman aged 55-70 years with active or convalescent COVID-19. The CDR3 has the sequence CASSWERGQPQHF. The bases read TGTGCCAGCAGCTGGGAACGGGGTCAGCCCCAGCATTTT.